This T cell receptor beta chain was profiled in a study of cytomegalovirus exposure and HLA in healthy donors. PCR was performed using 60 Vbeta and 13 Jbeta primers. This table comes from immunoSEQ multiplex PCR, and its TCRdb copy is limited to in-frame clones, with some not included. The profile covers roughly 200,000 clones, with 73% appearing a single time and approximately 2% taken by the ten largest. CDR3 length equals 16 residues. Trimming cost V 4 bases and J 1 base, with 14 bases left between them. Germline assignment: CDR1 LGHNA and CDR2 YSLEER. Broader study findings: The authors assumed roughly uniform sequencing depth across donors for presence/absence analyses. Later, TCR association rates were found to vary by HLA locus, highest for DRB1 and lowest for HLA-C. Most TCR beta V segments were productive about 87% or about 30% of the time in an earlier analysis.

In the case of this clone: Its target is unknown.

The source is a young woman in good health and CMV-seronegative. The sequenced sample consisted of PBMCs. The chain links TRBV4-3 to TRBJ2-1; perhaps TRBD1 as D (6 bases). Here the CDR3 DNA reads TGCGCCAGCAGCCCATTCTCGGGGACATCCTACAATGAGCAGTTCTTC. It specifies CASSPFSGTSYNEQFF.